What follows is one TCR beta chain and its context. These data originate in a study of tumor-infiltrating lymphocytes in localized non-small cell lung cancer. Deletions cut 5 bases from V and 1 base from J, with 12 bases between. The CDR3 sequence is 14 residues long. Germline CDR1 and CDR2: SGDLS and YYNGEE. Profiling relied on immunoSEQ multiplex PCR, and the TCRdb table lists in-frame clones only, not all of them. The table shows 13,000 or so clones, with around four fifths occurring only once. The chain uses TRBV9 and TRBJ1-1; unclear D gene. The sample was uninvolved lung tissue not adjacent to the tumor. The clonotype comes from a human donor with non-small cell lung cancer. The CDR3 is CASSFGMSNTEAFF. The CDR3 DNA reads TGTGCCAGCAGTTTCGGGATGTCGAACACTGAAGCTTTCTTT.